The 21 T cell receptor beta chains reported below all come from one sample, sequenced in a study of metastatic and nonmetastatic thyroid tumors (TCRdb year 2020). No treatment had been received by any patient before thyroid surgery. The protocol used for the library was PCR. Instrument on record: Illumina HiSeq 4000. In-frame beta chains were kept once TCRdb had trimmed the public reads at Q25 with fastp and called clones with MiXCR. The sample table lists about 53,000 clones, 20% of them with a count of one. The ten largest clonotypes hold more than 3.5% of the sample. Material: blood. The source of these receptors is a female donor with papillary thyroid cancer or a benign thyroid nodule (not recorded which). Some clones in this sample may be carry-over from other donors' samples.

This clone was seen repeatedly, ten times or more. The same CDR3 is also encoded by other DNA sequences in this sample. The chain recombines TRBV6-4 with TRBJ2-2; D call uncertain. CDR1 and CDR2 (germline): MRHNA, SNTAGT. This CDR3 region has 11 residues. Deletions cut 9 bases from V and 5 bases from J, with 7 bases between. CDR3 sequence reads: CARGRTGELFF. The CDR3, as DNA: TGTGCCAGAGGGCGGACCGGGGAGCTGTTTTTT.

As for this clone: Sequence at one end of the junction differs from germline and may be a read error. The chain employs TRBV5-4 and TRBJ2-7, with TRBD2 identical over 13 bases. Germline assignment: CDR1 SGHNT and CDR2 YYREEE (reference sequence). This CDR3 contains 17 residues. This CDR3 reads CPSSSHPGLAGPYEQYF. CDR3 nucleotides: TGTCCCAGCAGCTCTCACCCGGGACTAGCGGGACCCTACGAGCAGTACTTC.

The rearrangement uses TRBV20-1 and TRBJ2-5, with TRBD2 matching over 7 bases. In germline, CDR1 is DFQATT, CDR2 SNEGSKA (reference sequence). The length of the CDR3 is 19 residues. The J segment lost 9 bases and the V segment lost 4 bases, leaving 29 bases of the junction unmatched. CDR3 amino acids: CSAKSSRTSAVVPVESQYF. The CDR3 DNA reads TGCAGTGCTAAATCGTCCCGCACTAGCGCTGTGGTGCCAGTGGAGTCCCAGTACTTC.

Ten or more counts support this clone. V is TRBV2 and J is TRBJ2-6; perhaps TRBD1 as D (5 bases). From germline, CDR1 is SNHLY and CDR2 FYNNEI. The CDR3 has 14 residues. Trimming pared 7 bases from V and 1 base from J, leaving 8 bases between. In DNA, the CDR3 is TGTGCCAGCATTGGACAATCTGGGGCCAACGTCCTGACTTTC. Amino acids: CASIGQSGANVLTF.

This clone was seen a handful of times. The CDR3: CASSYSSGGRSYEQYF. DNA of the CDR3: TGTGCCAGCAGTTACTCGTCCGGGGGCCGATCCTACGAGCAGTACTTC. The chain carries TRBV6-2 or TRBV6-3 and TRBJ2-7; D possibly matches TRBD1 or TRBD2 (6 bases each). Trimming took 0 bases from V and 1 from J, leaving 13 bases between them. This CDR3 spans 16 amino acids. The V gene's germline CDR1 is MNHEY and CDR2 SVGEGT.

In this sample, this clone turned up a few times. One end of the junction varies from germline; a read error may be responsible. The J gene is TRBJ1-4, the V gene TRBV6-1; D not resolved. Germline values: CDR1 MNHNS, CDR2 SASEGT. The CDR3 is 14 residues long. The CDR3 DNA reads TGTGCCAGCAGCCGGACGGAAACTAATGAAGAACTGTTTTTT. Translating gives CASSRTETNEELFF.

This clone was observed many times. The chain has TRBV4-1 and TRBJ2-5; D remains unclear. CDR3 length equals 15 residues. The V end lost 0 bases, the J end lost 2 bases, and 10 bases lay between the germline ends. The germline gives CDR1 MGHRA, CDR2 YSYEKL. DNA of the CDR3: TGCGCCAGCAGCCAAGATAATGGGCAGCAAGAGACCCAGTACTTC. Encoded protein: CASSQDNGQQETQYF.

A few counts support this clone. A junction end diverges from the germline sequence, so it may reflect a read error. The J gene is TRBJ1-2, the V gene TRBV6-2 or TRBV6-3; D gene ambiguous. The CDR3 covers 17 residues. CDR1 is MNHEY, CDR2 SVGEGT, per germline. CDR3 residues: CASSKSFGRSHNYCYTF. Here the CDR3 DNA reads TGTGCCAGCAGTAAATCATTTGGGAGGAGCCATAACTATTGCTACACCTTC.

This clone was observed many times. The V call is TRBV5-1, the J call TRBJ2-7, with 8 bases aligning to TRBD1. The J segment lost 1 base and the V segment lost 7 bases, leaving 1 base of the junction unmatched. The length of the CDR3 is 12 residues. CDR1 is SGHRS, CDR2 YFSETQ, per germline. The CDR3 spells CASGDRSYEQYF. DNA of the CDR3: TGCGCCAGCGGGGACAGGTCCTACGAGCAGTACTTC.

This clone was seen only once. A read error may explain this, as a much larger clone is one base away. The gene calls are TRBV3-1 and TRBJ2-1; D is undetermined. V was clipped by 8 bases and J by 5 bases, with 10 bases between them. Germline values: CDR1 LGHDT, CDR2 YNNKEL (reference sequence). This CDR3 region has 12 residues. This CDR3 is CASCSYDNEQFF. The CDR3 nucleotides read TGTGCCAGCTGCTCGTATGACAATGAGCAGTTCTTC.

For this clone: One end of the junction varies from germline; a read error may be responsible. The rearrangement links TRBV19 to TRBJ2-1; 8 bases are a match to TRBD1. Germline V gene sequence: CDR1 LNHDA, CDR2 SQIVND (reference sequence). The CDR3 extends over 15 amino acids. For the CDR3, the DNA is TGTGCCAGCAGTACAACGGGACAGGTCTACAATGAGCAGTTCTTC. Amino acids: CASSTTGQVYNEQFF. Looking up the rest from reference TRBV19 and TRBJ2-1 gives the full variable domain: DGGITQSPKYLFRKEGQNVTLSCEQNLNHDAMYWYRQDPGQGLRLIYYSQIVNDFQKGDIAEGYSVSREKKESFPLTVTSAQKNPTAFYLCASSTTGQVYNEQFFGPGTRLTVL.

As concerns this clone: Possible read error: a much larger clone is one base away. The chain has TRBV6-6 and TRBJ1-4; D is unresolved. This CDR3 spans 15 amino acids. V shed 2 bases and J shed 0 bases, with 7 bases lying between them. Germline CDR1 is MNHNY and CDR2 is SVGAGI (reference sequence). The CDR3, as DNA: TGTGCCAGCAGTTACAGAGATACAACTAATGAAAAACTGTTTTTT. It yields the protein CASSYRDTTNEKLFF.

This clone was seen many times. The gene calls are TRBV6-1 and TRBJ2-6; D is possibly TRBD1 (6 bases). V was trimmed by 7 bases and J by 4 bases, leaving 14 bases between them. The CDR3 contains 15 residues. Germline CDR1 MNHNS, CDR2 SASEGT. CDR3 sequence: CASKGGETGANVLTF. CDR3 nucleotides: TGTGCCAGCAAAGGGGGAGAGACGGGGGCCAACGTCCTGACTTTC.

V is TRBV11-3 and J is TRBJ2-7; 9 nucleotides match TRBD2. The length of the CDR3 is 15 residues. With V trimmed by 0 bases and J by 7 bases, 7 bases remained unmatched. Germline V gene sequence: CDR1 SGHNT, CDR2 YENEEA. The CDR3 spells CASSLDPAGGEEQYF. The CDR3 nucleotides read TGTGCCAGCAGCTTAGATCCAGCGGGAGGAGAAGAGCAGTACTTC.

Only a few counts were recorded for this clone. The J gene is TRBJ2-7, the V gene TRBV5-1, with D perhaps TRBD1 (5 bases). Germline loops: CDR1 SGHRS, CDR2 YFSETQ. The CDR3 is 12 residues long. V shed 6 bases and J shed 6 bases, with 13 bases lying between them. CDR3 nucleotide sequence: TGCGCCAGCATTTCACAGGTAACCGAGCAGTACTTC. Encoded protein: CASISQVTEQYF.

This clone was detected many times. The chain links TRBV6-2 or TRBV6-3 to TRBJ1-5; perhaps TRBD1 as D (6 bases). The CDR3 extends over 16 amino acids. V was trimmed by 6 bases and J by 1 base, leaving 16 bases between them. Per the germline V gene, CDR1 is MNHEY and CDR2 is SVGEGT. CDR3 bases: TGTGCCAGCAGCTCATACGGGACAAAAAGCAATCAGCCCCAGCATTTT. Its translation is CASSSYGTKSNQPQHF.

Many counts were recorded for this clone. The chain links TRBV28 to TRBJ1-2; D is possibly TRBD1 (6 bases). The germline V gene encodes CDR1 MDHEN and CDR2 SYDVKM. Trimming took 3 bases from V and 7 from J, leaving 18 bases between them. CDR3 length: 15 residues. CDR3 region: CASSLWGAGGSGYTF. As DNA, the CDR3 is TGTGCCAGCAGTTTGTGGGGGGCGGGAGGAAGTGGCTACACCTTC.

In its sample, this clone was seen many times. Since a much larger clone is just one base distant, this may be a read error. Other DNA sequences in the same sample also yield this CDR3. This chain connects TRBV12-3 or TRBV12-4 to TRBJ2-7; D call uncertain. The CDR3 has 13 residues. The ends were cut back, 5 bases at V and 2 bases at J, with 10 bases in the middle. CDR3 in amino acids: CASSLTTAYEQYF. CDR3 nucleotide sequence: TGTGCCAGCAGTCTAACCACCGCCTACGAGCAGTACTTC.

Concerning this clone itself: The junction does not match germline at one end; this may be a read error. The chain couples TRBV5-1 to TRBJ2-2; TRBD2 aligns across 8 bases. This CDR3 contains 15 residues. In germline, CDR1 is SGHRS, CDR2 YFSETQ. CDR3 DNA sequence: TGCGCCACCAGCGATAGCGGGGTAAAAACCGGGGAGCTGTTTTTT. This encodes CATSDSGVKTGELFF.

In this sample, this clone turned up many times. The chain's CDR3 is CASSTQTAGPPDGYTF. DNA for the CDR3: TGTGCCAGCAGCACTCAAACCGCGGGACCTCCCGATGGCTACACCTTC. This chain links TRBV27 with TRBJ1-2; tentatively, D is TRBD1 (5 bases). The CDR3 extends over 16 amino acids. Per the germline V gene, CDR1 is MNHEY and CDR2 is SMNVEV (reference sequence). Trimming took off 6 bases at V and 6 bases at J, with 23 bases between the two ends.

This clone has at least ten counts. This rearrangement joins TRBV9 to TRBJ2-7; a weak D match, TRBD2 (5 bases). CDR1 is SGDLS, CDR2 YYNGEE, per germline. The CDR3 sequence is 15 residues long. Between the trimmed V and J ends, which lost 2 bases and 0 bases, there was a span of 12 bases. The CDR3 nucleotides read TGTGCCAGCAGCGTTAGAGCGGATAGCTCCTACGAGCAGTACTTC. Its protein is CASSVRADSSYEQYF.